This T cell receptor (beta chain) was sequenced during a study of T cells after yellow fever vaccination. This clonotype was picked up a small number of times. CDR1 SGHAT and CDR2 FQDESV come from the germline V gene (reference sequence). Trimming removed 4 bases at V and 6 bases at J, with 8 bases between. The CDR3 extends over 12 amino acids. TCRdb re-called the 5' RACE reads through MiXCR, storing one row per CDR3 protein. This table has about 320,000 distinct CDR3 sequences, approximately 4.5% appearing once. The sequencing here drew on PBMCs, taken 15 days after the yellow fever booster vaccination. The chain is built from TRBV11-1 and TRBJ2-3; tentative D call: TRBD2 (5 bases). The sequence was collected from a man aged 18 to 29 who received the YFV17D yellow fever vaccine. The CDR3 nucleotides are TGTGCCAGCAGCTCGAAGCGGGATACGCAGTATTTT. Its translation is CASSSKRDTQYF.